These T cell receptor beta chains were read from a single sample in a study of response to subunit inactivated influenza vaccine. TCRdb reprocessed the RT-PCR reads via MiXCR and lists one record per CDR3 protein. This sample carries 750,000 to 850,000 distinct CDR3 sequences, roughly 18% of them seen once, and the ten largest clones take roughly a tenth. The sample here was PBMCs from blood, taken less than 6 days after vaccination. The receptors originated from a man aged 50-59 years who received an inactivated influenza vaccine. Both conserved end residues are part of each CDR3. The D gene is left open where the match is weak. Clone size is stated in some rows and not others, as once, few, many or a class when expanded.

V gene	clone size	J gene	D gene	CDR3 protein	CDR3 DNA
TRBV23-1	-	TRBJ2-7	-	CASSQSVETYEQYF	TGCGCCAGCAGTCAATCGGTCGAAACCTACGAGCAGTACTTC
TRBV5-6	-	TRBJ2-1	TRBD2	CASSGGLASYNEQFF	TGTGCCAGCAGCGGCGGACTAGCGAGTTACAATGAGCAGTTCTTC
TRBV5-1	many	TRBJ2-3	-	CASSDRGSFQGSDTQYF	TGCGCCAGCAGCGATAGGGGCTCATTCCAGGGATCAGATACGCAGTATTTT
TRBV9	-	TRBJ2-3	-	CASSVAPRDGDTQYF	TGTGCCAGCAGCGTAGCGCCGCGGGATGGAGATACGCAGTATTTT
TRBV5-1	few	TRBJ1-2	-	CASSPREAGRGGGYTF	TGCGCCAGCAGCCCCCGTGAGGCAGGAAGGGGTGGCGGCTACACCTTC
TRBV24-1	few	TRBJ2-5	-	CATSDFASQETQYF	TGTGCCACCAGTGATTTCGCCAGTCAAGAGACCCAGTACTTC
TRBV4-3	few	TRBJ2-7	-	CASSQGPGPHEQYF	TGCGCCAGCAGCCAAGGCCCAGGGCCGCACGAGCAGTACTTC
TRBV7-2	few	TRBJ2-7	-	CASSPLTEQYF	TGTGCCAGCAGCCCCCTTACCGAGCAGTACTTC
TRBV7-9	-	TRBJ2-5	-	CASSMDWQETQYF	TGTGCCAGCAGCATGGACTGGCAAGAGACCCAGTACTTC
TRBV20-1	-	TRBJ2-4	TRBD2	CSVASGGPKNIQYF	TGCAGTGTGGCTAGCGGGGGACCTAAAAACATTCAGTACTTC
TRBV28	few	TRBJ2-1	-	CASRARLPSYNEQFF	TGTGCCAGCAGGGCTAGACTACCCTCCTACAATGAGCAGTTCTTC
TRBV9	-	TRBJ1-1	-	CASSVAQWNTEAFF	TGTGCCAGCAGCGTAGCCCAGTGGAACACTGAAGCTTTCTTT
TRBV5-4	-	TRBJ2-6	TRBD1	CATTGGSSGANVLTF	TGTGCCACGACAGGGGGCTCCTCTGGGGCCAACGTCCTGACTTTC
TRBV18	-	TRBJ2-3	-	CATSREEGMSQYF	TGTGCCACCTCCCGGGAAGAGGGAATGTCGCAGTATTTT
TRBV5-4	few	TRBJ2-1	-	CASSYFEGLGNEQFF	TGTGCCAGCAGCTATTTCGAGGGGCTGGGCAATGAGCAGTTCTTC
TRBV5-5	-	TRBJ1-1	-	CASSLFSGNTEAFF	TGTGCCAGCAGCTTGTTTTCAGGGAACACTGAAGCTTTCTTT
TRBV7-2	-	TRBJ1-2	-	CASRRDSTFGYTF	TGTGCCAGCAGACGCGACAGTACCTTTGGCTACACCTTC
TRBV4-2	many	TRBJ1-2	-	CASSQDTGNYGYTF	TGTGCCAGCAGCCAAGATACGGGTAACTATGGCTACACCTTC
TRBV19	-	TRBJ2-5	-	CASRTEVRAGTQYF	TGTGCCAGTAGGACCGAAGTTCGAGCTGGGACCCAGTACTTC
TRBV20-1	few	TRBJ2-5	-	CSARNPTAGLQETQYF	TGCAGTGCTAGAAACCCCACAGCCGGACTTCAAGAGACCCAGTACTTC
TRBV7-8	-	TRBJ2-3	TRBD1	CASSLGRGPNTDTQYF	TGTGCCAGCAGCTTAGGAAGGGGGCCGAACACAGATACGCAGTATTTT
TRBV4-2	-	TRBJ1-1	TRBD1	CASSQETTGATEAFF	TGTGCCAGCAGCCAAGAAACCACAGGGGCTACTGAAGCTTTCTTT
TRBV7-9	once	TRBJ2-5	-	CASSSRGTGPETQYF	TGTGCCAGCAGCTCAAGGGGGACGGGCCCAGAGACCCAGTACTTC
TRBV30	-	TRBJ2-7	-	CACALDRDSYEQYF	TGTGCCTGTGCCCTGGACAGAGATTCCTACGAGCAGTACTTC
TRBV7-2	-	TRBJ1-5	-	CASSLGRAQPQHF	TGTGCCAGCAGCTTAGGCAGGGCTCAGCCCCAGCATTTT
TRBV29-1	-	TRBJ2-3	-	CSVGPRVVDTQYF	TGCAGCGTTGGCCCCAGGGTGGTAGACACGCAGTATTTT
TRBV29-1	many	TRBJ2-2	-	CSVGRATNTGELFF	TGCAGCGTGGGAAGGGCCACGAACACCGGGGAGCTGTTTTTT
TRBV5-5	few	TRBJ2-2	TRBD2	CASSAKREGRIYTGELFF	TGTGCCAGCAGCGCAAAGCGGGAGGGCCGTATCTACACCGGGGAGCTGTTTTTT
TRBV7-9	few	TRBJ2-7	TRBD1	CASSPGTGGARQYF	TGTGCCAGCAGCCCCGGGACAGGTGGCGCAAGGCAGTACTTC
TRBV7-9	many	TRBJ1-2	-	CASSLAGTNYGYTF	TGTGCCAGCAGCTTAGCGGGGACAAACTATGGCTACACCTTC
TRBV29-1	few	TRBJ2-3	TRBD2	CSVPPHSGGAGTQYF	TGCAGCGTTCCCCCTCATAGCGGGGGTGCGGGCACGCAGTATTTT
TRBV20-1	few	TRBJ1-5	-	CSARELERIGNQPQHF	TGCAGTGCTAGAGAGCTCGAAAGGATAGGAAATCAGCCCCAGCATTTT
TRBV5-1	few	TRBJ2-7	TRBD1	CASSSTGRSYEQYF	TGCGCCAGCAGTTCGACAGGGCGGTCCTACGAGCAGTACTTC
TRBV2	-	TRBJ2-3	-	CASSVVPGTDTQYF	TGTGCCAGCAGTGTGGTTCCGGGCACAGATACGCAGTATTTT
TRBV29-1	-	TRBJ2-2	-	CSGRGATSTGELFF	TGCAGCGGCCGGGGGGCAACCAGCACCGGGGAGCTGTTTTTT
TRBV9	few	TRBJ2-1	TRBD2	CASSVEAGGHYNEQFF	TGTGCCAGCAGCGTAGAAGCGGGAGGTCACTACAATGAGCAGTTCTTC
TRBV7-9	-	TRBJ2-1	-	CASSLELGYNEQFF	TGTGCCAGCAGCTTAGAGCTGGGCTACAATGAGCAGTTCTTC
TRBV15	-	TRBJ2-3	-	CATSRDPGAKADTQYF	TGTGCCACCAGCAGAGATCCAGGGGCTAAAGCAGATACGCAGTATTTT
TRBV28	-	TRBJ2-7	-	CASNIRERSYEQYF	TGTGCCAGCAACATCAGGGAAAGATCCTACGAGCAGTACTTC
TRBV20-1	few	TRBJ1-1	-	CSAPDRRKNTEAFF	TGCAGTGCTCCTGACAGGCGCAAGAACACTGAAGCTTTCTTT
TRBV20-1	-	TRBJ2-3	-	CSADLRGDPRSTDTQYF	TGCAGTGCCGACCTCCGAGGGGATCCTCGGAGCACAGATACGCAGTATTTT